The 9 T cell receptor beta chains below come from one sample, sequenced in a study of blood T cell repertoires in COVID-19. The method was immunoSEQ multiplex PCR; TCRdb's version includes in-frame clones alone and lacks a portion of them. This table holds about 280,000 clones, approximately 83% found once. The sequencing input was peripheral blood. The receptors shown here come from a woman aged 25-40 years who had recovered from COVID-19.

V is TRBV7-9 and J is TRBJ1-5; tentative D call: TRBD1 (6 bases). This CDR3 is 13 amino acids long. Trimming took off 5 bases at V and 5 bases at J, with 10 bases between the two ends. Germline V lookup: CDR1 SEHNR, CDR2 FQNEAQ (reference sequence). The CDR3 loop is CASSHRVDQPQHF. Here the CDR3 DNA reads TGTGCCAGCAGCCACAGGGTAGATCAGCCCCAGCATTTT.

A word on this clone: The same CDR3 is also encoded by other DNA sequences in this sample. V is TRBV7-9 and J is TRBJ1-1; 7 positions match TRBD1. CDR1 SEHNR and CDR2 FQNEAQ come from the germline V gene (reference sequence). This CDR3 has 13 residues. The V segment lost 5 bases and the J segment 4 bases; nucleotides outside the gene matches: 4. DNA of the CDR3: TGTGCCAGCAGCCTTTCAGGGGGCACTGAAGCTTTCTTT. Its translation is CASSLSGGTEAFF.

This sequence joins TRBV3-1 (or the pseudogene TRBV3-2) and TRBJ1-3; D may be TRBD1 (6 bases). Germline assignment: CDR1 LGHDT and CDR2 YNNKEL (reference sequence). Trimming left V 4 bases short and J 4 bases short, with 23 bases between. The CDR3 totals 18 residues. The CDR3 DNA is TGTGCCAGCAGCCCAAACAGGGCTGAGGGTAAGGGCGGAAACACCATATATTTT. Residues: CASSPNRAEGKGGNTIYF.

The V gene is TRBV19, the J gene TRBJ2-7, with 7 bases that match TRBD2. CDR3 size: 18 residues. With 1 base clipped from V and 4 bases from J, the junction kept 16 bases outside the gene matches. Germline V CDR1 and CDR2: LNHDA, SQIVND (reference sequence). CDR3 residues: CASSIASLAVRDGYEQYF. The CDR3 DNA sequence: TGTGCCAGTAGTATAGCCAGCCTAGCGGTCCGGGACGGATACGAGCAGTACTTC. Complete variable domain (other parts from reference TRBV19 and TRBJ2-7): DGGITQSPKYLFRKEGQNVTLSCEQNLNHDAMYWYRQDPGQGLRLIYYSQIVNDFQKGDIAEGYSVSREKKESFPLTVTSAQKNPTAFYLCASSIASLAVRDGYEQYFGPGTRLTVT.

V gene TRBV11-2 combines with J gene TRBJ2-4; maybe TRBD2 (6 bases). Looked up from germline, CDR1 is SGHAT and CDR2 is FQNNGV. Trimming stripped 4 bases from V and 2 bases from J, with 15 bases between. This CDR3 contains 16 residues. The DNA of the CDR3 is TGTGCCAGCAGCTATTGTGGGCGCGGGACCAAAAACATTCAGTACTTC. Encoded protein: CASSYCGRGTKNIQYF.

The V and J genes are TRBV2 and TRBJ2-5; TRBD2 aligns across 15 bases. The CDR3 runs 18 residues. In germline, CDR1 is SNHLY, CDR2 FYNNEI. V shed 2 bases and J 5 bases; nucleotides not matched to a gene: 9. CDR3 protein: CASSERGLAGGPRETQYF. The CDR3, as DNA: TGTGCCAGCAGTGAACGAGGACTAGCGGGAGGGCCGCGGGAGACCCAGTACTTC.

V is TRBV3-1 (or the pseudogene TRBV3-2) and J is TRBJ1-5; weak D call: TRBD1 (5 bases). Germline values: CDR1 LGHDT, CDR2 YNNKEL (reference sequence). V lost 3 bases and J 3 bases, leaving 9 bases between the germline ends. The CDR3 contains 14 residues. The CDR3 coding sequence is TGTGCCAGCAGCCATTCAGGGAACAATCAGCCCCAGCATTTT. Translated, it gives CASSHSGNNQPQHF.

This chain links TRBV11-2 with TRBJ1-2; 7 nucleotides agree with TRBD1. The CDR3 has 17 residues. Germline V gene sequence: CDR1 SGHAT, CDR2 FQNNGV. Unmatched junction bases numbered 11, after V lost 1 base and J lost 3 bases. This chain's CDR3 is CASSLGYGGGSDYGYTF. CDR3 DNA sequence: TGTGCCAGCAGCTTAGGGTATGGAGGGGGCTCGGACTATGGCTACACCTTC.

This rearrangement joins TRBV19 to TRBJ2-7, with D maybe TRBD1 (6 bases). There are 14 residues in the CDR3. V lost 5 bases and J lost 1, with 12 bases in between. CDR1 is LNHDA, CDR2 SQIVND, per germline (reference sequence). This chain's CDR3 is CASSLGTTSYEQYF. CDR3 sequence (DNA): TGTGCCAGTAGTTTGGGGACAACTTCCTACGAGCAGTACTTC.